The 18 T cell receptor beta chains reported below all come from one sample, sequenced in a study of cytomegalovirus exposure and HLA in healthy donors. PCR amplification relied on 60 Vbeta primers (plus 13 Jbeta primers). Method: immunoSEQ multiplex PCR; TCRdb's copy keeps in-frame clones and lacks some. Among around 140,000 clones listed, around four fifths were seen once. Source material: PBMCs. The receptors shown here come from a woman in her 40s in good health and CMV-seronegative.

This clone was seen a handful of times. The genes are TRBV6-5 and TRBJ1-4; D is unclear. Germline CDR1 MNHEY, CDR2 SVGAGI. This CDR3 spans 11 amino acids. V lost 2 bases and J lost 11, with 6 bases in between. CDR3 amino acids: CASSYDGKLFF. The CDR3 bases are TGTGCCAGCAGTTACGACGGGAAACTGTTTTTT.

This clone has only a few counts. The V and J genes are TRBV6-4 and TRBJ2-2; 12 nucleotides agree with TRBD1. J lost 4 bases, V lost 8 bases, and 5 bases had no gene match. The CDR3 spans 15 residues. The germline gives CDR1 MRHNA, CDR2 SNTAGT. CDR3 residues: CASRGQGAATGELFF. The CDR3 DNA follows: TGTGCCAGCCGGGGACAGGGGGCTGCCACCGGGGAGCTGTTTTTT.

This clone has just a few counts. The chain combines TRBV18 with TRBJ2-2; D perhaps matches TRBD1 (6 bases). The germline CDR1 and CDR2 sequences are KGHSH and LQKENI. There are 14 residues in the CDR3. Trimming left V 4 bases short and J 2 bases short, with 8 bases between. The CDR3, as DNA: TGTGCCAGCTCACGGGACACCAACACCGGGGAGCTGTTTTTT. Amino acids: CASSRDTNTGELFF.

This chain connects TRBV6-5 to TRBJ1-3; D call uncertain. This CDR3 spans 14 amino acids. Trimming shortened V by 7 bases and J by 4 bases, and 14 bases separated the two germline ends. From germline, CDR1 is MNHEY and CDR2 SVGAGI. This CDR3 reads CASTPAGGGNTIYF. The CDR3 DNA reads TGTGCCAGCACTCCAGCGGGAGGGGGAAACACCATATATTTT.

This sequence joins TRBV11-3 and TRBJ2-7; 7 bases are a match to TRBD1. Germline CDR1 and CDR2: SGHNT and YENEEA. This CDR3 spans 13 amino acids. Losses at the gene ends were 5 bases for V and 6 bases for J; bases not matched to a gene: 7. The DNA for the CDR3 is TGTGCCAGCAGCCAGGGGGTCTGGGCCGAGCAGTACTTC. It translates to CASSQGVWAEQYF.

This clone was seen more than once but under ten times. The chain has TRBV7-8 and TRBJ1-2; TRBD1 aligns across 12 bases. CDR1 and CDR2 from the germline V gene are SGHVS and FQNEAQ. V was pared by 5 bases and J by 8 bases, with 12 bases of the junction left unmatched. The CDR3 extends over 16 amino acids. The CDR3 DNA follows: TGTGCCAGCAGCCCCCGTTCGGGACAGGGGGCGGAAGGCTACACCTTC. Its translation is CASSPRSGQGAEGYTF.

The chain recombines TRBV19 with TRBJ2-7, with 8 nucleotides matching TRBD2. This CDR3 region has 15 residues. V lost 0 bases, J lost 6 bases, and 7 bases stayed unmatched. Germline V gene sequence: CDR1 LNHDA, CDR2 SQIVND (reference sequence). The CDR3 here is CASSIEVIGRGEQYF. The CDR3 nucleotides are TGTGCCAGTAGTATAGAGGTCATCGGGAGGGGCGAGCAGTACTTC.

The genes are TRBV7-2 and TRBJ1-2, with D uncertain. Germline CDR1 reads SGHTA; CDR2 reads FQGNSA. Trimming shortened V by 7 bases and J by 4 bases, and 10 bases separated the two germline ends. The CDR3 is 12 amino acids. Written as DNA, the CDR3 is TGTGCCAGCACCCCTACGTTCTATGGCTACACCTTC. Its protein product is CASTPTFYGYTF.

This rearrangement joins TRBV27 to TRBJ1-1, with D tentatively TRBD1 (6 bases). The CDR3 consists of 14 residues. Germline assignment: CDR1 MNHEY and CDR2 SMNVEV (reference sequence). Trimming pared 2 bases from V and 4 bases from J, leaving 11 bases between. As DNA, the CDR3 is TGTGCCAGCAGTTTAATGGGGGCCAGCACTGAAGCTTTCTTT. Residues: CASSLMGASTEAFF.

This chain links TRBV2 with TRBJ1-3, with TRBD1 identical over 7 bases. Germline V gene lookup returns CDR1 SNHLY and CDR2 FYNNEI. The length of the CDR3 is 14 residues. With 6 bases clipped from V and 0 bases from J, the junction kept 2 bases outside the gene matches. The CDR3 coding sequence is TGTGCCAGCAGGGGACAGACCTCTGGAAACACCATATATTTT. The encoded protein is CASRGQTSGNTIYF.

The rearrangement links TRBV6-5 to TRBJ1-5; D is possibly TRBD1 (6 bases). Germline V CDR1 and CDR2: MNHEY, SVGAGI. Trimming removed 5 bases at V and 8 bases at J, with 16 bases between. The CDR3 extends over 14 amino acids. The CDR3 DNA reads TGTGCCAGCAGTCTTACAGGGCCCGGGGAGCCCCAGCATTTT. Protein sequence: CASSLTGPGEPQHF.

The chain combines TRBV27 with TRBJ2-7; possible D gene TRBD1, 6 bases. This CDR3 contains 13 residues. The germline V and J ends were trimmed by 5 bases and 4 bases, with 12 bases remaining between them. Per the germline V gene, CDR1 is MNHEY and CDR2 is SMNVEV (reference sequence). The CDR3, as DNA: TGTGCCAGCAGTGGTCAGGGGAGTTACGAGCAGTACTTC. Its translation is CASSGQGSYEQYF.

This clone was seen a few times. The chain has TRBV5-5 and TRBJ1-1; TRBD1 is a possible D gene (6 bases). Germline V gene sequence: CDR1 SGHKS, CDR2 YYEKEE (reference sequence). This CDR3 has 15 amino acids. V was trimmed by 2 bases and J by 3 bases, leaving 14 bases between them. CDR3 bases: TGTGCCAGCAGCTTCCCTCGACAGGCCTACACTGAAGCTTTCTTT. Translated: CASSFPRQAYTEAFF.

The rearrangement uses TRBV19 and TRBJ1-2; TRBD1 matches at 12 bases. CDR3 size: 16 residues. Germline lookup yields CDR1 LNHDA and CDR2 SQIVND (reference sequence). The V segment lost 5 bases and the J segment 5 bases; nucleotides outside the gene matches: 9. Here the CDR3 reads CASSPPGQGAKYGYTF. CDR3 bases: TGTGCCAGTAGTCCCCCGGGACAGGGGGCCAAGTATGGCTACACCTTC.

V usage is TRBV9 and J usage is TRBJ2-7; TRBD1 is a possible D gene (5 bases). Germline lookup yields CDR1 SGDLS and CDR2 YYNGEE. Trimming left V 3 bases short and J 2 bases short, with 21 bases between. The CDR3 spans 17 residues. The CDR3 DNA sequence: TGTGCCAGCAGCGCCGCCCGGACAAGGGGTAATCCCTACGAGCAGTACTTC. This sequence encodes CASSAARTRGNPYEQYF. The complete variable domain, with remaining parts taken from reference TRBV9 and TRBJ2-7, reads DSGVTQTPKHLITATGQRVTLRCSPRSGDLSVYWYQQSLDQGLQFLIQYYNGEERAKGNILERFSAQQFPDLHSELNLSSLELGDSALYFCASSAARTRGNPYEQYFGPGTRLTVT.

This chain links TRBV7-2 with TRBJ2-3; TRBD2 aligns across 9 bases. CDR3 length equals 18 residues. The trim removed 5 bases at V and 0 bases at J, leaving 12 bases unmatched. Germline CDR1 reads SGHTA; CDR2 reads FQGNSA. Written as DNA, the CDR3 is TGTGCCAGCAGCCCTAGAAAGCGGGGGGCTTCCAGCACAGATACGCAGTATTTT. It specifies CASSPRKRGASSTDTQYF.

V and J are TRBV4-3 and TRBJ1-2, with a possible D match to TRBD1 (5 bases). The CDR3 extends over 14 amino acids. V lost 7 bases to trimming and J lost 1 base, with 13 bases between them. Germline V CDR1 and CDR2: LGHNA, YSLEER. This CDR3 reads CASTPDTFNYGYTF. CDR3 bases: TGCGCCAGCACCCCGGACACATTTAACTATGGCTACACCTTC.

The genes are TRBV7-9 and TRBJ2-3; 8 bases line up with TRBD2. CDR1 and CDR2 from the germline V gene are SEHNR and FQNEAQ (reference sequence). CDR3 length equals 16 residues. Germline trimming cut 7 bases from V and 3 bases from J; bases unmatched to any gene: 12. The CDR3 is CASTLPGTSTTDTQYF. In nucleotides, the CDR3 is TGTGCCAGCACCCTCCCCGGGACTAGTACTACAGATACGCAGTATTTT.